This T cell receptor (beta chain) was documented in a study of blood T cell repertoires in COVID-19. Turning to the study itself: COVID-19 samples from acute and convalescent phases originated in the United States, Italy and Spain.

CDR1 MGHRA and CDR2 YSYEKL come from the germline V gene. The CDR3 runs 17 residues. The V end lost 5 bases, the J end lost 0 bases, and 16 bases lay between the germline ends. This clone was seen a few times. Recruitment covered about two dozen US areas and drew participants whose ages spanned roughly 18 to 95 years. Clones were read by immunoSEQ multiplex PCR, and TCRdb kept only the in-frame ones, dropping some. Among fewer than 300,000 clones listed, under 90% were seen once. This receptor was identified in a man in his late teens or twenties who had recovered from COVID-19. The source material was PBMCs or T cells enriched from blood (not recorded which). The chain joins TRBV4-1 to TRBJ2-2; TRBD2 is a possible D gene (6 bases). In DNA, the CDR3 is TGCGCCAGCAGCAGCCGTCGGGGGATAGCGAACACCGGGGAGCTGTTTTTT. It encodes CASSSRRGIANTGELFF.